This TCR beta chain was observed in a study of vaccination and CD4 T cells after COVID-19. Study-level information: Spike peptides, overlapping and drawn from SARS-CoV-2, HCoV-NL63, HCoV-OC43 and HCoV-229E, were used to stimulate cells.

Worth noting for this clonotype: Its antigen is not identified.

Germline CDR1 SGHTA, CDR2 FQGNSA. The V end was cut by 4 bases, the J end by 2 bases, with 14 bases between. This CDR3 has 15 amino acids. Regarding treatment: approximately 10-day PBMC culture with coronavirus spike peptide pools or control peptides (ViraFEST assay). ViraFEST sequenced TCRs after peptide-pool expansion of antigen-specific T cells. CD4+ T cells that had been cultured provided DNA sequenced with the Oncomine TCR Beta short-read assay. TCRdb used MiXCR to reprocess the PCR reads, holding one entry per CDR3 protein. The profile shows 20,000 to 30,000 distinct CDR3 sequences, under 70% of them singletons.

The chain has TRBV7-2 and TRBJ1-1; a possible D gene is TRBD1 (5 bases). The receptor comes from a human donor who had recovered from COVID-19. Specimen: CD4+ T cells from blood, cultured in vitro. CDR3 DNA: TGTGCCAGCAGCTCAGCCACGGGGCTCAACACTGAAGCTTTCTTT. Amino acids: CASSSATGLNTEAFF.